Sequencing of this T cell receptor (beta chain) was carried out in a study of T cell responses to AZD1222 COVID-19 vaccine. Germline V CDR1 and CDR2: KGHSH, LQKENI. The V end lost 1 base, the J end lost 3 bases, and 7 bases lay between the germline ends. The CDR3 contains 13 residues. Concerning this clone itself: Its antigen is not identified.

Study-wide points: The donor group comprised mostly white British people and more females; the analysis possibly underestimated clonal diversity. Nearly half of spike-specific TCRs reportedly target variant regions that are unmutated in the B.1.351 and B.1.1.7 variants. Across spike, vaccine-associated CD4 TCRs were found, dominant at 160-218 and 743-854.

Here immunoSEQ multiplex PCR was the method, and the copy in TCRdb shows in-frame clones only, minus some. Found here are approximately 42,000 clones, more than 70% of them singletons; the top ten hold about 25%. This clonotype was sampled from an adult who received the AZD1222 COVID-19 vaccine. The J gene is TRBJ2-7, the V gene TRBV18; D not resolved. Material: peripheral blood, obtained 28 days after the second AZD1222 dose. The CDR3 is CASSPRLNYEQYF. CDR3 in DNA: TGTGCCAGCTCACCACGCTTGAACTACGAGCAGTACTTC.